This T cell receptor (beta chain) was obtained from a study of graft-versus-host responses after intestinal transplantation. Study-level information: Grafts were multivisceral, liver-intestinal, or isolated intestinal. Recipients across the board were started on anti-thymocyte globulin induction, then kept on tacrolimus and steroids for two to four years.

About this clone itself: Its antigen is still unknown.

Repertoires were generated with immunoSEQ multiplex PCR, while TCRdb's copy carries only in-frame clones and drops some. This sample has around 67,000 clones, with 85% to 90% found just once. General study findings and limits: Declining HvG levels early post-transplant were linked to peak circulating GvH clone levels. GvH clones occurred in recipient marrow; some first appeared in ileum or blood.

The receptor was derived from a human donor who was the organ donor for an intestinal transplant. This sample comprised unstimulated CD8+ T cells sorted from spleen or lymph node cells, obtained before transplant.

Here the CDR3 reads CASSLFFGEPSTEAFF. DNA of the CDR3: TGTGCCAGCAGCTTGTTTTTCGGGGAACCGTCCACTGAAGCTTTCTTT. This chain connects TRBV5-4 to TRBJ1-1; D is uncertain. This CDR3 is 16 amino acids long. Germline V CDR1 and CDR2: SGHNT, YYREEE (reference sequence). V gave up 1 base and J gave up 4 bases, with 17 bases separating them.